This is a list of T cell receptor beta chains from one sample in a study of T cell changes during pregnancy in multiple sclerosis. Sequencing used immunoSEQ multiplex PCR; TCRdb keeps in-frame clones, though not all of them. This repertoire shows 8,000 or so clones, 87% found once; its top ten account for about 9.4%. Sequenced here: CD8+ T cells from peripheral blood mononuclear cells, sampled in the first trimester of pregnancy. The receptors here all came from a female donor in good health, enrolled as a control in a pregnancy study. Each CDR3 is given with its conserved first and last residue. D genes are given only for firm matches. A clone size is listed for some rows: how often the clone was seen (once, few, many), or a class if it is expanded.

>TRBJ2-5|few|14|TRBV6-5|TRBD2
TGTGCCACTTCGACTAGCGGGGGGGGAGAGACCCAGTACTTC
CATSTSGGGETQYF
>TRBJ1-2|few|13|TRBV9|NA
TGTGCCAGCAGCGTAGGAGGTGACTATGGCTACACCTTC
CASSVGGDYGYTF
>TRBJ2-7|NA|12|TRBV27|NA
TGTGCCAGCAGACCACTGACCGGGACATTGAACTTC
CASRPLTGTLNF
>TRBJ1-1|NA|13|TRBV27|NA
TGTGCCAGCAGTTCCTACAGGAACACTGAAGCTTTCTTT
CASSSYRNTEAFF
>TRBJ2-3|NA|15|TRBV7-7|TRBD2
TGTGCTAGCAGCCAAGGGACTAGCGGCCTGGATACGCAGTATTTT
CASSQGTSGLDTQYF
>TRBJ1-4|NA|13|TRBV19|NA
TGTGCCACGAGGGAGACAGGCGGCGAAAAACTGTTTTTT
CATRETGGEKLFF
>TRBJ2-7|NA|13|TRBV4-1|NA
TGCGCCAGCAGCCAAGCCCGGGGAGACGAGCAGTACTTC
CASSQARGDEQYF
>TRBJ2-1|few|13|TRBV6-4|NA
TGTGCCAGCAGTGACTCAGAGAAAGATGAGCAGTTCTTC
CASSDSEKDEQFF
>TRBJ1-1|NA|14|TRBV12-5|NA
TGTGCTAGTGGGCTCCCATTGTTAGACACTGAAGCTTTCTTT
CASGLPLLDTEAFF
>TRBJ2-3|NA|15|TRBV28|NA
TGTGCCAGCAGTTTTTCAGGCGAAGGCCCAGATACGCAGTATTTT
CASSFSGEGPDTQYF
>TRBJ2-7|NA|15|TRBV19|TRBD1
TGTGCCAGTAGGCCCACCGAGACAGGGTTACACGAGCAGTACTTC
CASRPTETGLHEQYF
>TRBJ2-5|NA|17|TRBV13|NA
TGTGCCAGCAGCCCCCTGGGGGGCGGGGGCCACCCCGGGACCCAGTACTTC
CASSPLGGGGHPGTQYF
>TRBJ2-5|NA|16|TRBV7-7|TRBD2
TGTGCTAGCAGCTTACAAACGGGACTAGGGGAAGAGACCCAGTACTTC
CASSLQTGLGEETQYF
>TRBJ1-1|NA|14|TRBV30|NA
TGTGCCTGGGAACGTGGGGGGGGGAACACTGAAGCTTTCTTT
CAWERGGGNTEAFF
>TRBJ2-1|NA|13|TRBV19|NA
TGTGCCAGTAGTATGGCGGGATACAATGAGCAGTTCTTC
CASSMAGYNEQFF
>TRBJ1-2|NA|14|TRBV13|NA
TGTGCCAGCAGCTTATCGGGGGACCACTATGGCTACACCTTC
CASSLSGDHYGYTF
>TRBJ2-1|NA|16|TRBV7-9|NA
TGTGCCAGCAGCTTAGGACAGGGAGGAACATACAATGAGCAGTTCTTC
CASSLGQGGTYNEQFF
>TRBJ2-7|NA|16|TRBV13|TRBD1
TGTGCCAGCAGCCCGGGCAGCGACAGGGTTCCCTACGAGCAGTACTTC
CASSPGSDRVPYEQYF
>TRBJ2-7|NA|14|TRBV7-6|TRBD2
TGTGCCAGCAGCTTACTAGCGGGAGGAAACGAGCAGTACTTC
CASSLLAGGNEQYF
>TRBJ2-1|NA|17|TRBV6-1|TRBD2
TGTGCCAGCAGTGGAGGTTACTCGCGGGAGATAAGGAATGAGCAGTTCTTC
CASSGGYSREIRNEQFF
>TRBJ2-7|NA|15|TRBV9|TRBD1
TGTGCCAGCAGCGAAGGACAGGGAGCTCCCTACGAGCAGTACTTC
CASSEGQGAPYEQYF
>TRBJ2-6|NA|16|TRBV28|NA
TGTGCCAGCAGTTTATCGTGGAGCTCTGGGGCCAACGTCCTGACTTTC
CASSLSWSSGANVLTF
>TRBJ1-1|few|12|TRBV7-9|NA
TGTGCCAGCAGCTTCTTCAACACTGAAGCTTTCTTT
CASSFFNTEAFF
>TRBJ2-1|NA|13|TRBV27|TRBD2
TGTGCCAGCAGTTTAAGGCTAGCGGGTGAGCAGTTCTTC
CASSLRLAGEQFF
>TRBJ2-5|NA|16|TRBV11-2|NA
TGTGCCAGCAGCTCTGTCCCCGGGACAACACAAGAGACCCAGTACTTC
CASSSVPGTTQETQYF
>TRBJ1-5|once|17|TRBV27|NA
TGTGCCAGCAGTCCCCTAGGAACAGGGAGATACAATCAGCCCCAGCATTTT
CASSPLGTGRYNQPQHF
>TRBJ2-3|NA|15|TRBV5-6|TRBD1
TGTGCCAGCATCTCGGACAGGGGGCGGGCAGATACGCAGTATTTT
CASISDRGRADTQYF
>TRBJ2-6|NA|17|TRBV4-1|NA
TGCGCCAGCAGCCAACAGGATTCGAGCTCTGGGGCCAACGTCCTGACTTTC
CASSQQDSSSGANVLTF
>TRBJ1-2|NA|16|TRBV7-8|NA
TGTGCCAGCAGCTTAGCAAACAGGGTCTCTGTCTATGGCTACACCTTC
CASSLANRVSVYGYTF
>TRBJ2-3|NA|15|TRBV5-1|TRBD1
TGCGCCAGCGGTCCAGGGGGCGACGGCACAGATACGCAGTATTTT
CASGPGGDGTDTQYF
>TRBJ2-5|NA|14|TRBV2|TRBD2
TGTGCCAGCAAGACTAGCGGAAATCAAGAGACCCAGTACTTC
CASKTSGNQETQYF
>TRBJ1-4|once|19|TRBV21-1|NA
TGTGCCAGCAGTGCGGTTCCCGGGACAGGGTGCGGGACTAATGAAAAACTGTTTTTT
CASSAVPGTGCGTNEKLFF
>TRBJ1-6|NA|15|TRBV30|TRBD1
TGTGCCTGGAGTGAAAAAACAGGGGATAATTCACCCCTCCACTTT
CAWSEKTGDNSPLHF
>TRBJ1-1|NA|13|TRBV30|NA
TGTGCCCACGTGGGCCCACCGAGTACTGAAGCTTTCTTT
CAHVGPPSTEAFF
>TRBJ2-7|NA|15|TRBV2|TRBD2
TGTGCCAGCAGCGACAGACTAGCGGGGGGCTACGAGCAGTACTTC
CASSDRLAGGYEQYF
>TRBJ2-4|NA|14|TRBV7-8|NA
TGTGCCAGCAGCTTATACGGACTAAAAAACATTCAGTACTTC
CASSLYGLKNIQYF
>TRBJ1-2|NA|12|TRBV30|NA
TGTGCCTGGGAATTTCCAGGGGACGGCTACACCTTC
CAWEFPGDGYTF
>TRBJ2-3|NA|13|TRBV11-1|NA
TGTGCCAGCGAGTTGGGGGCCGGAGATACGCAGTATTTT
CASELGAGDTQYF
>TRBJ1-1|NA|14|TRBV6-6|TRBD1
TGTGCCAGCAGCTTGGGACAGGGTATCACTGAAGCTTTCTTT
CASSLGQGITEAFF
>TRBJ2-7|NA|15|TRBV6-5|TRBD1
TGTGCCAGCAGTTACGGGACAGGGGGCTCCTACGAGCAGTACTTC
CASSYGTGGSYEQYF
>TRBJ2-3|NA|14|TRBV7-9|NA
TGTGCCAGCAGCTTATGGGACTTTAGCGATACGCAGTATTTT
CASSLWDFSDTQYF
>TRBJ2-7|NA|15|TRBV4-2|TRBD2
TGTGCCAGCAGCCCCGGGACCGGGGGGGCCGACGAGCAGTACTTC
CASSPGTGGADEQYF
>TRBJ2-1|NA|17|TRBV15|TRBD2
TGTGCCACCAGCAGAGATTTAGCGGGAGGATGGGACAATGAGCAGTTCTTC
CATSRDLAGGWDNEQFF
>TRBJ2-7|NA|13|TRBV19|TRBD1
TGTGCCAGTAGGGGACAGCTGTCCTACGAGCAGTACTTC
CASRGQLSYEQYF
>TRBJ2-2|NA|15|TRBV7-9|TRBD1
TGTGCCAGCACCCCAGACAGGGGGGACACCGGGGAGCTGTTTTTT
CASTPDRGDTGELFF
>TRBJ1-3|NA|16|TRBV6-6|NA
TGTGCCAGCAGTTACTCGAGTTCCTTCTCTGGAAACACCATATATTTT
CASSYSSSFSGNTIYF
>TRBJ1-1|NA|14|TRBV28|NA
TGTGCCAGCAGTTCACGATCAGGAAGCTCCTTGGCTTTCTTT
CASSSRSGSSLAFF
>TRBJ2-7|NA|14|TRBV19|TRBD2
TGTGCCAGTAGCCCGGGACTAGCGGCCTACGAGCAGTACTTC
CASSPGLAAYEQYF
>TRBJ1-1|once|14|TRBV7-8|TRBD1
TGTGCCAGCAGCTCGGGACAGGTAGCCCGTGAAGCTTTCTTT
CASSSGQVAREAFF
>TRBJ1-4|NA|17|TRBV5-5|NA
TGTGCCAGCAGCCAGAGCGGGGGGAGACCAACTAATGAAAAACTGTTTTTT
CASSQSGGRPTNEKLFF